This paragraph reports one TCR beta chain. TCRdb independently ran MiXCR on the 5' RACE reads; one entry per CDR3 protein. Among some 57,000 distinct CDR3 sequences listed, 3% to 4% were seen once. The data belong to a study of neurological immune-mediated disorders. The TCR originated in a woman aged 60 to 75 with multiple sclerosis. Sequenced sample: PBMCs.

The chain's CDR3 is CASTDRDLANTQYF. As DNA, the CDR3 is TGTGCCAGCACCGACAGGGATCTCGCAAATACGCAGTATTTT. V is TRBV6-5 and J is TRBJ2-3; 7 positions match TRBD1. The CDR3 totals 14 residues. Per germline, CDR1 MNHEY and CDR2 SVGAGI. V gave up 7 bases and J gave up 7 bases; unmatched junction bases: 11.